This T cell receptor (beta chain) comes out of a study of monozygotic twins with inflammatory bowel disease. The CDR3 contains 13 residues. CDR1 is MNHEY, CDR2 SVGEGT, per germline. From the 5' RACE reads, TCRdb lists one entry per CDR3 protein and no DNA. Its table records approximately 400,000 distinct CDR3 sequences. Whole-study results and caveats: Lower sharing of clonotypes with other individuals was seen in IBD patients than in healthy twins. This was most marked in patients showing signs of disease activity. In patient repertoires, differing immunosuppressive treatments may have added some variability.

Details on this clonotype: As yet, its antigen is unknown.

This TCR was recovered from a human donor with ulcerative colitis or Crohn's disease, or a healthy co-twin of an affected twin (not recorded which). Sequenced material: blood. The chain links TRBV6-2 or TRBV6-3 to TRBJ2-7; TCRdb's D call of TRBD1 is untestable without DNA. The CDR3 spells CASSRIQGYEQYF.